This is a list of T cell receptor beta chains from one sample in a study of response to subunit inactivated influenza vaccine. TCRdb processed the RT-PCR reads anew with MiXCR; each CDR3 protein has one entry. The table shows approximately 500,000 distinct CDR3 sequences, with 10% to 15% occurring only once. The sample in question was PBMCs from blood, obtained about 6 weeks after vaccination. These receptors came from a man aged 50 to 59 who received an inactivated influenza vaccine. Each CDR3 is given with its conserved first and last residue. A D gene is named only where the DNA matches it firmly. Clone size is stated in some rows and not others, as once, few, many or a class when expanded.

TRBD2	-	TRBV10-3	TRBJ2-3	CAISGTSGEFFTDTQYF	TGTGCCATCAGTGGGACTAGCGGGGAGTTCTTCACAGATACGCAGTATTTT
TRBD2	-	TRBV7-2	TRBJ2-3	CASGLAGGGADTQYF	TGTGCCAGCGGGCTAGCGGGAGGGGGGGCAGATACGCAGTATTTT
-	few	TRBV5-1	TRBJ2-7	CASSGGQGGYEQYF	TGCGCCAGCAGCGGCGGACAGGGAGGGTACGAGCAGTACTTC
TRBD1	many	TRBV29-1	TRBJ2-3	CSAGGQGYDTQYF	TGCAGCGCTGGGGGACAGGGGTATGATACGCAGTATTTT
-	few	TRBV7-2	TRBJ1-2	CASSLGETGLYGYTF	TGTGCCAGCAGCTTAGGGGAAACAGGGCTCTATGGCTACACCTTC
-	many	TRBV7-9	TRBJ2-1	CASSSDIRWQFF	TGTGCCAGCAGCTCTGACATCCGGTGGCAGTTCTTC
TRBD2	many	TRBV7-9	TRBJ2-7	CASRGGASGRLGSEQYF	TGTGCCAGCAGGGGGGGGGCTAGCGGGAGACTTGGCTCCGAGCAGTACTTC
TRBD1	-	TRBV6-1	TRBJ2-7	CASNPGTGLSSYEQYF	TGTGCCAGCAATCCGGGGACAGGTCTGAGCTCCTACGAGCAGTACTTC
-	few	TRBV21-1	TRBJ1-6	CASSKVGVWDSPLHF	TGTGCCAGCAGCAAAGTTGGGGTTTGGGATTCACCCCTCCACTTT
TRBD1	-	TRBV7-6	TRBJ2-3	CASSFTGGGSTDTQYF	TGTGCCAGCAGCTTTACAGGGGGCGGTAGCACAGATACGCAGTATTTT
TRBD2	-	TRBV20-1	TRBJ2-1	CSASQLGLGRNEQFF	TGCAGTGCTAGTCAGTTGGGACTAGGACGCAATGAGCAGTTCTTC
-	few	TRBV7-6	TRBJ1-1	CASSLVFSAPEAFF	TGTGCCAGCAGCTTAGTTTTTTCGGCCCCTGAAGCTTTCTTT
-	many	TRBV6-5	TRBJ2-1	CASSYSGGLYNEQFF	TGTGCCAGCAGTTACTCCGGGGGCCTCTACAATGAGCAGTTCTTC
TRBD2	few	TRBV12-3/TRBV12-4	TRBJ2-5	CASSLSSGRLQETQYF	TGTGCCAGCAGTTTATCTAGCGGGAGGCTCCAAGAGACCCAGTACTTC
TRBD2	few	TRBV20-1	TRBJ2-5	CSIAGGQETQYF	TGCAGCATAGCGGGAGGACAAGAGACCCAGTACTTC
-	-	TRBV7-2	TRBJ2-1	CASSYSNMFNEQFF	TGTGCCAGCAGCTACTCCAATATGTTCAATGAGCAGTTCTTC
TRBD1	-	TRBV20-1	TRBJ1-6	CSARRDSNNSPLHF	TGCAGTGCTAGAAGGGACAGCAATAATTCACCCCTCCACTTT
-	many	TRBV10-3	TRBJ2-7	CAISESSQQYF	TGTGCCATCAGTGAGAGTTCGCAGCAGTACTTC
-	few	TRBV12-3/TRBV12-4	TRBJ1-6	CASSLSGGTNSPLHF	TGTGCCAGCAGTTTAAGCGGGGGGACCAATTCACCCCTCCACTTT
TRBD1	few	TRBV7-7	TRBJ2-5	CASSVGQGMRTQYF	TGTGCTAGCAGCGTCGGACAGGGAATGCGGACCCAGTACTTC